These 3 T cell receptor beta chains were sequenced from one sample in a study of T cell responses to AZD1222 COVID-19 vaccine. Here immunoSEQ multiplex PCR was the method, and the copy in TCRdb shows in-frame clones only, minus some. The repertoire holds approximately 88,000 clones, with about 91% as singletons. Source: peripheral blood, taken on day 0 of AZD1222 vaccination. These TCRs come from an adult in good health.

The rearrangement uses TRBV6-4 and TRBJ2-1, with 8 bases matching TRBD1. In germline, CDR1 is MRHNA, CDR2 SNTAGT. This CDR3 region has 18 residues. The ends lost 2 bases at V and 5 bases at J; junction bases unmatched: 14. CDR3 protein: CASSDPQFDRGEDNEQFF. CDR3 DNA: TGTGCCAGCAGTGACCCGCAATTCGACAGGGGCGAGGACAATGAGCAGTTCTTC.

J is TRBJ1-4 and V is TRBV6-6; D is unresolved. CDR3 length equals 11 residues. CDR1 MNHNY and CDR2 SVGAGI come from the germline V gene (reference sequence). Trimming took off 11 bases at V and 11 bases at J, with 15 bases between the two ends. The CDR3 DNA follows: TGTGCCTGGGCTAAGGGTCCGAAACTGTTTTTT. Its protein product is CAWAKGPKLFF.

CDR3 DNA sequence: TGTGCCAGCAAGCTGGGGGGACAGTACTCTGGCTACACCTTC. The encoded protein is CASKLGGQYSGYTF. The chain recombines TRBV27 with TRBJ1-2; TRBD1 aligns across 7 bases. CDR3 length equals 14 residues. The V segment lost 7 bases and the J segment 7 bases; nucleotides outside the gene matches: 12. The germline CDR1 and CDR2 sequences are MNHEY and SMNVEV (reference sequence).